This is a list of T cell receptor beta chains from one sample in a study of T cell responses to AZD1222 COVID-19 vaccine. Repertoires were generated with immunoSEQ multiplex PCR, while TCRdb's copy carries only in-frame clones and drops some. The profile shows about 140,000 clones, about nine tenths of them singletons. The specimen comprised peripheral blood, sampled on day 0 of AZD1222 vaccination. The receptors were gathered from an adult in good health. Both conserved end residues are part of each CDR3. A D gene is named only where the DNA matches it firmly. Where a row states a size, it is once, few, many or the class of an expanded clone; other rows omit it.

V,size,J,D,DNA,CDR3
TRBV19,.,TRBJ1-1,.,TGTGCCAGTAGTATAGCTGGGGTGGACACTGAAGCTTTCTTT,CASSIAGVDTEAFF
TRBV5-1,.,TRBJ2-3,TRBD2,TGCGCCAGCAGCTTGGTGGGACTAGCGGGGAGCACAGATACGCAGTATTTT,CASSLVGLAGSTDTQYF
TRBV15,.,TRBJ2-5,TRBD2,TGTGCCACCAGCAGCGGCTTCGGACTGGGCACTAGCGGGGGTTTTGGGGAGACCCAGTACTTC,CATSSGFGLGTSGGFGETQYF
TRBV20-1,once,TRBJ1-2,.,TGCAGTGCATGGGGGGTTGGCTACACCTTC,CSAWGVGYTF
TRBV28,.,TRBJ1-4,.,TGTGCCAGCAGTTTTTGGACGGATGAAAAACTGTTTTTT,CASSFWTDEKLFF
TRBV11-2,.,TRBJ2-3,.,TGTGCCAGCAGCTTAGCTAGCCGGGGCACAGATACGCAGTATTTT,CASSLASRGTDTQYF
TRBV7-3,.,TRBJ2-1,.,TGTGCCAGCAGCTTATCGGCGGCGACAACCTCCTACAATGAGCAGTTCTTC,CASSLSAATTSYNEQFF
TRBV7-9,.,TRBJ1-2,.,TGTGCCAGCAGCTTAGCCGCCGTTGACAGGAGCTATGGCTACACCTTC,CASSLAAVDRSYGYTF
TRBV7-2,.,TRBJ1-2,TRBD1,TGTGCCAGCAGCTTAAATATACGGACAGGCTATGGCTACACCTTC,CASSLNIRTGYGYTF
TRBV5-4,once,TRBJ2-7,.,TGTGCCAGCAAGGAAGGATACGAGCAGTACTTC,CASKEGYEQYF
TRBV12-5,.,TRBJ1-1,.,TGTGCTAGTGGTTTGCCGGAGGGGGGCGAAGGGACTGAAGCTTTCTTT,CASGLPEGGEGTEAFF
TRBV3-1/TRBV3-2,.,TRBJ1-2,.,TGTGCCAGCAGCCAAGTCGGTCGCGTAGGCGGCTACACCTTC,CASSQVGRVGGYTF
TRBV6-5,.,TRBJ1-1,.,TGTGCCAGCAGCCTAGGAACGACGGGAGAAGCTTTCTTT,CASSLGTTGEAFF
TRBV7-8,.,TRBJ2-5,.,TGTGCCAGCAGCTTCAACAGGGAGACCCAGTACTTC,CASSFNRETQYF
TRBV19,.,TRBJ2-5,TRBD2,TGTGCCAGTCGCGCTAGCGGGAGAGGAAAGACCCAGTACTTC,CASRASGRGKTQYF
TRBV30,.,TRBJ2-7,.,TGTGCCTGGAGTGTAAGGCCTTTAGGAGGGCTCGAGCAGTACTTC,CAWSVRPLGGLEQYF
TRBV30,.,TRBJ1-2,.,TGTGCCTGGAGTGTACGAGCTAACTATGGCTACACCTTC,CAWSVRANYGYTF
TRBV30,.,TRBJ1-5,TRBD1,TGTGCCTTCGACAGGGGAGGTGGGCCTAGCAATCAGCCCCAGCATTTT,CAFDRGGGPSNQPQHF
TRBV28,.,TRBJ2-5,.,TGTGCCAGCAGTTTAGAGCCAGGCCAAGAGACCCAGTACTTC,CASSLEPGQETQYF
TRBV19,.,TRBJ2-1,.,TGTGCCAGTAGCCGGAGGGGGGATGAGCAGTTCTTC,CASSRRGDEQFF
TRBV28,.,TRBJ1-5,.,TGTGCCAGCAGTTTATTGCCGTCTAGTCAGCCCCAGCATTTT,CASSLLPSSQPQHF